This entry lists 8 T cell receptor beta chains sequenced from one sample in a study of T-cell reconstitution after alpha-beta-depleted transplantation in children (dated by TCRdb to 2016 to 2018). The library relied on PCR. Instrument used: Illumina HiSeq 2500. TCR library preparation used molecular barcoding, with unique molecular identifiers applied to normalize quantification of the TCRbeta repertoire. TCRdb cleaned the public reads at Q25 with fastp, built clones with MiXCR and kept in-frame beta chains. Entries are consolidated by CDR3 protein sequence, retaining the most common genes and DNA. Counted in this sample were about 640,000 distinct CDR3 sequences; over 10% of them appeared once. The ten largest account for around 2.2% of the sample. Reading the label with the study, this specimen's treatment or condition is: allogeneic hematopoietic cell transplantation with graft depleted of TCRalphabeta T cells and CD19 B cells.

Material: PBMCs, mostly from graft donor cells, obtained 360 days after TCRalphabeta/CD19-depleted stem cell transplant. Receptors were obtained from a male patient aged 10 to 17 who had a stem cell transplant for acute myeloid leukemia, so the T cells may come from the graft donor.

This clonotype occurred a few times. CDR3 sequence: CASSLVRTSVNEQFF. The CDR3 DNA reads TGTGCCAGCAGCTTAGTGCGGACTAGCGTCAATGAGCAGTTCTTC. The chain links TRBV7-9 to TRBJ2-1, with 9 positions matching TRBD2. V shed 1 base, J shed 6 bases, and the junction held 4 bases outside the gene matches. The CDR3 has 15 amino acids. Per germline, CDR1 SEHNR and CDR2 FQNEAQ (reference sequence).

This chain joins TRBV9 and TRBJ2-3, with D possibly being TRBD1 (6 bases). CDR1 is SGDLS, CDR2 YYNGEE, per germline. CDR3 length: 11 amino acids. V shed 7 bases and J shed 5 bases, with 8 bases lying between them. The CDR3 sequence: CASRGGDTQYF. The CDR3 region has the DNA TGTGCCAGCCGAGGGGGAGATACGCAGTATTTT.

This clonotype came up many times. The chain employs TRBV12-3 or TRBV12-4 and TRBJ2-5; no definite D call. The CDR3 has 11 amino acids. Between the trimmed V and J ends, which lost 3 bases and 8 bases, there was a span of 7 bases. DNA of the CDR3: TGTGCCAGCAGTTTCTGGGGAACCCAGTACTTC. Its protein product is CASSFWGTQYF.

This clonotype was detected a few times. CDR3 sequence: CSASGRLAGRDEQFF. In nucleotides, the CDR3 is TGCAGTGCTAGCGGGCGACTAGCGGGAAGGGATGAGCAGTTCTTC. The chain recombines TRBV20-1 with TRBJ2-1, with 11 bases aligning to TRBD2. The V gene's germline CDR1 is DFQATT and CDR2 SNEGSKA (reference sequence). The CDR3 is made up of 15 amino acids. The J segment lost 8 bases and the V segment lost 3 bases, leaving 9 bases of the junction unmatched.

This chain uses TRBV20-1 with TRBJ2-6; TRBD1 or TRBD2 may be the D gene (5 bases each). Germline loops: CDR1 DFQATT, CDR2 SNEGSKA (reference sequence). Trimming shortened V by 1 base and J by 0 bases, and 7 bases separated the two germline ends. CDR3 length: 15 residues. CDR3 in amino acids: CSARGGSSGANVLTF. CDR3 coding DNA: TGCAGTGCTAGAGGGGGGAGCTCTGGGGCCAACGTCCTGACTTTC.

This clonotype was seen ten or more times. V is TRBV20-1 and J is TRBJ1-1; TRBD1 is a possible D gene (5 bases). This CDR3 spans 14 amino acids. Trimming took off 6 bases at V and 0 bases at J, with 14 bases between the two ends. Germline V lookup: CDR1 DFQATT, CDR2 SNEGSKA (reference sequence). CDR3 in amino acids: CSAKGPIMNTEAFF. The CDR3 DNA reads as TGCAGTGCGAAGGGGCCTATCATGAACACTGAAGCTTTCTTT.

This clonotype occurred many times. A junction boundary mismatches the germline segment, possibly from a read error. The rearrangement links TRBV18 to TRBJ2-7; 9 bases map to TRBD1. This CDR3 is 16 amino acids long. Germline CDR1 KGHSH, CDR2 LQKENI. CDR3 sequence (DNA): TGTGCCAGCTCACCTCAGAGGACAGGGGTCTCCAACGAGCAGTACTTC. The encoded protein is CASSPQRTGVSNEQYF.

At least ten counts were recorded for this clonotype. The V call is TRBV4-3, the J call TRBJ1-1, with D unresolved. Germline CDR1 is LGHNA and CDR2 is YSLEER. The CDR3 runs 15 residues. The V end lost 0 bases, the J end lost 3 bases, and 11 bases lay between the germline ends. The chain's CDR3 is CASSQDIPVDTEAFF. Here the CDR3 DNA reads TGCGCCAGCAGCCAAGATATCCCTGTAGACACTGAAGCTTTCTTT.